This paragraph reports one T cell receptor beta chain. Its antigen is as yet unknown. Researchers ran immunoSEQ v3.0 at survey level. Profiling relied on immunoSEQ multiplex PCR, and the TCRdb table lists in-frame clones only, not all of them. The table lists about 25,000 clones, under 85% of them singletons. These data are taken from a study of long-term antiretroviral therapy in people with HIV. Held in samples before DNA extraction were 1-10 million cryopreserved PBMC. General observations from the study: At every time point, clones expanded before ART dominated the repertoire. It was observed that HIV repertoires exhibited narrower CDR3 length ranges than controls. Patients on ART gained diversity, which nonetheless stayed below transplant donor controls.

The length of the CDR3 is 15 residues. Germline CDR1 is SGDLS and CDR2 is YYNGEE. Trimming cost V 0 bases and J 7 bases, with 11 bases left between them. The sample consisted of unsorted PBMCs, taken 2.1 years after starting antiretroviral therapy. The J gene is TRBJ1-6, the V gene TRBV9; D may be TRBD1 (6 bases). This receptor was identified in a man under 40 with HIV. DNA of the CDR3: TGTGCCAGCAGCGTAGAAGGGGGGGGGAATTCACCCCTCCACTTT. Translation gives CASSVEGGGNSPLHF.